These 17 T cell receptor beta chains originate from one sample sequenced in a study of blood T cell repertoires in COVID-19. The repertoire was sequenced with immunoSEQ multiplex PCR; TCRdb's copy has only in-frame clones and lacks some. Of 300,000 to 350,000 clones in the sample, 88% are singletons; the top ten hold around 4.6%. What was sequenced was PBMCs or T cells enriched from blood (not recorded which). These receptors originate from a young man who had recovered from COVID-19.

CDR3 coding DNA: TGTGCCTGGAGTGTTAGCACTGAAGCTTTCTTT. Protein product: CAWSVSTEAFF. The chain combines TRBV30 with TRBJ1-1; D gene unclear. The germline V and J ends were trimmed by 0 bases and 4 bases, with 3 bases remaining between them. Per the germline V gene, CDR1 is GTSNPN and CDR2 is SVGIG (reference sequence). The CDR3 length is 11 residues. Drawing the rest from reference TRBV30 and TRBJ1-1, the complete variable domain is SQTIHQWPATLVQPVGSPLSLECTVEGTSNPNLYWYRQAAGRGLQLLFYSVGIGQISSEVPQNLSASRPQDRQFILSSKKLLLSDSGFYLCAWSVSTEAFFGQGTRLTVV.

V gene TRBV9 combines with J gene TRBJ1-3; D might be TRBD1 (6 bases). V was shortened by 8 bases and J by 2 bases, with 14 bases between the two germline ends. The CDR3 extends over 14 amino acids. Germline V lookup: CDR1 SGDLS, CDR2 YYNGEE. The DNA of the CDR3 is TGTGCCAGTTGGGCAGGGGCAGCTGGAAACACCATATATTTT. This codes for CASWAGAAGNTIYF. Complete variable domain (other parts from reference TRBV9 and TRBJ1-3): DSGVTQTPKHLITATGQRVTLRCSPRSGDLSVYWYQQSLDQGLQFLIQYYNGEERAKGNILERFSAQQFPDLHSELNLSSLELGDSALYFCASWAGAAGNTIYFGEGSWLTVV.

The J gene is TRBJ1-2, the V gene TRBV4-2; possibly TRBD1 for D (6 bases). V lost 4 bases and J 5 bases, leaving 17 bases between the germline ends. Germline V CDR1 and CDR2: LGHNA, YNFKEQ. This CDR3 has 15 residues. The CDR3 nucleotides read TGTGCCAGCAGCCCTACCGGCAGGGGTCAATATGGCTACACCTTC. Residues: CASSPTGRGQYGYTF.

This clone was picked up one time. The chain combines TRBV7-6 with TRBJ2-7; TRBD1 matches at 7 bases. The V segment lost 1 base and the J segment 5 bases; nucleotides outside the gene matches: 8. Germline CDR1 and CDR2: SGHVS and FNYEAQ. The CDR3 is 15 amino acids. The CDR3: CASSLVGTVGDEQYF. The CDR3 DNA reads TGTGCCAGCAGCTTAGTGGGGACAGTGGGCGACGAGCAGTACTTC.

The chain couples TRBV11-2 to TRBJ2-5, with D maybe TRBD2 (6 bases). The CDR3 extends over 15 amino acids. Trimming left V 6 bases short and J 5 bases short, with 19 bases between. The V gene's germline CDR1 is SGHAT and CDR2 FQNNGV. The CDR3 DNA is TGTGCCAGCAGTCGGGGCACGGGGAGGCTTGAGACCCAGTACTTC. It codes for CASSRGTGRLETQYF.

The J gene is TRBJ2-7, the V gene TRBV6-5; 9 bases match TRBD1. With 1 base clipped from V and 5 bases from J, the junction kept 6 bases outside the gene matches. CDR3 length: 15 residues. In germline, CDR1 is MNHEY, CDR2 SVGAGI. The CDR3 loop reads CASSYLGQGYHEQYF. Written as DNA, the CDR3 is TGTGCCAGCAGTTACTTGGGACAGGGTTATCACGAGCAGTACTTC.

The gene calls are TRBV19 and TRBJ2-7; TRBD2 matches 7 bases. The germline gives CDR1 LNHDA, CDR2 SQIVND (reference sequence). The length of the CDR3 is 13 residues. Unmatched junction bases numbered 1, after V lost 4 bases and J lost 1 base. The CDR3 coding sequence is TGTGCCAGTAGTACGGGGGGATCCTACGAGCAGTACTTC. Residues: CASSTGGSYEQYF.

Notes on this clone: The junction departs from germline at one end; a sequencing error may be responsible. The genes are TRBV20-1 and TRBJ1-4, with D possibly matching TRBD1 (5 bases). The CDR3 runs to 10 residues. CDR1 and CDR2 from the germline V gene are DFQATT and SNEGSKA (reference sequence). As DNA, the CDR3 is TGCAGTGCCCGCGGGGGGGTCCCACTTTTT. This encodes CSARGGVPLF.

The chain employs TRBV18 and TRBJ2-6, with D unclear. CDR1 and CDR2 from the germline V gene are KGHSH and LQKENI. The CDR3 has 16 amino acids. Trimming took 6 bases from V and 1 from J, leaving 13 bases between them. Written as DNA, the CDR3 is TGTGCCAGCTCTCCGCCCGGTATGTCTGGGGCCAACGTCCTGACTTTC. Residues: CASSPPGMSGANVLTF. The full variable domain, rest sourced from reference TRBV18 and TRBJ2-6, is NAGVMQNPRHLVRRRGQEARLRCSPMKGHSHVYWYRQLPEEGLKFMVYLQKENIIDESGMPKERFSAEFPKEGPSILRIQQVVRGDSAAYFCASSPPGMSGANVLTFGAGSRLTVL.

The chain uses TRBV5-4 and TRBJ2-1; possible D gene TRBD2, 5 bases. The CDR3 loop spans 12 amino acids. Trimming cost V 3 bases and J 12 bases, with 13 bases left between them. Germline lookup yields CDR1 SGHNT and CDR2 YYREEE (reference sequence). Here the CDR3 DNA reads TGTGCCAGCAGCTCCTCGTCGAGGGTGCAGTTCTTC. Its protein product is CASSSSSRVQFF.

The V gene is TRBV6-1, the J gene TRBJ2-7; TRBD2 agrees at 10 bases. Germline V CDR1 and CDR2: MNHNS, SASEGT. This CDR3 has 16 residues. V lost 1 base to trimming and J lost 0 bases; unmatched junction nucleotides: 3. The CDR3 region is CASSEGGTSVSYEQYF. DNA for the CDR3: TGTGCCAGCAGTGAAGGGGGGACTAGCGTCTCCTACGAGCAGTACTTC.

The chain joins TRBV6-5 to TRBJ2-7; 11 bases are a match to TRBD2. The junction had 4 bases not matched to a gene; V was cut back by 2 bases and J by 4 bases. Germline V CDR1 and CDR2: MNHEY, SVGAGI. The CDR3 has 15 residues. CDR3 amino acids: CASSYSSGGVYEQYF. The CDR3 nucleotides read TGTGCCAGCAGTTACAGTAGCGGGGGGGTTTACGAGCAGTACTTC.

V gene TRBV11-2 combines with J gene TRBJ2-1; no definite D call. The V end was cut by 5 bases, the J end by 0 bases, with 17 bases between. CDR1 is SGHAT and CDR2 is FQNNGV in the germline V gene. This CDR3 has 17 residues. In nucleotides, the CDR3 is TGTGCCAGCAGCCCGCCCCCCGGGTTAGGCTCCTACAATGAGCAGTTCTTC. The encoded protein is CASSPPPGLGSYNEQFF.

This clone turned up a few times. This chain joins TRBV13 and TRBJ1-3; D is unresolved. Germline-derived CDR1 and CDR2 are PRHDT and FYEKMQ (reference sequence). The CDR3 runs to 16 residues. Trimming removed 7 bases from V and 0 bases from J, with 16 bases in between. Written as DNA, the CDR3 is TGTGCCAGCACCCGGCGGACGGACTACTCTGGAAACACCATATATTTT. This translates into CASTRRTDYSGNTIYF.

The chain links TRBV27 to TRBJ1-2, with D tentatively TRBD1 (5 bases). The CDR3 sequence is 15 residues long. CDR1 is MNHEY and CDR2 is SMNVEV in the germline V gene (reference sequence). V was trimmed by 2 bases and J by 2 bases, leaving 12 bases between them. The CDR3 sequence: CASSLQGRVNYGYTF. DNA for the CDR3: TGTGCCAGCAGTTTACAGGGAAGGGTCAACTATGGCTACACCTTC.

The chain has TRBV28 and TRBJ1-2, with D possibly being TRBD1 (5 bases). This CDR3 spans 15 amino acids. Germline V lookup: CDR1 MDHEN, CDR2 SYDVKM. V was shortened by 6 bases and J by 2 bases, with 16 bases between the two germline ends. CDR3 DNA sequence: TGTGCCAGCAGACCCAGTTCGGGGGGGAACTATGGCTACACCTTC. Translating gives CASRPSSGGNYGYTF.

This chain's CDR3 is CATAIGGYEQYF. The CDR3 DNA reads as TGTGCCACCGCCATAGGGGGCTACGAGCAGTACTTC. The rearrangement uses TRBV10-3 and TRBJ2-7; tentatively, D is TRBD1 (6 bases). The CDR3 extends over 12 amino acids. The V end lost 10 bases, the J end lost 3 bases, and 13 bases lay between the germline ends. The germline V gene encodes CDR1 ENHRY and CDR2 SYGVKD.